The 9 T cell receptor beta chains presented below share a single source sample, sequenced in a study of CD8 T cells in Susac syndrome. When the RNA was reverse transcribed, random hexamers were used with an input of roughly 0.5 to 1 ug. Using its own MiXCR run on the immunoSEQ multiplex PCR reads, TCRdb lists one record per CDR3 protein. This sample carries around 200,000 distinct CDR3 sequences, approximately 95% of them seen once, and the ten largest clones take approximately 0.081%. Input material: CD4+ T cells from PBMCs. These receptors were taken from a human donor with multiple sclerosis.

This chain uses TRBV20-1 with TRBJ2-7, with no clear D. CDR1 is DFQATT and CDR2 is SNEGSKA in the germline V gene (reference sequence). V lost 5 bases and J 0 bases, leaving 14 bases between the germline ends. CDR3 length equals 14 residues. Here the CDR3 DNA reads TGCAGTGCTCCTATGCCTGGTCTCTCCTACGAGCAGTACTTC. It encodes CSAPMPGLSYEQYF.

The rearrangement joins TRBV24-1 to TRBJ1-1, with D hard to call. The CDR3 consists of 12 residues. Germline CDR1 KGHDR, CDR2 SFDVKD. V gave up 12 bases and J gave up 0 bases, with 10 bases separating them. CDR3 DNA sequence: TGTGCCCCTCCCGGGATGAACACTGAAGCTTTCTTT. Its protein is CAPPGMNTEAFF.

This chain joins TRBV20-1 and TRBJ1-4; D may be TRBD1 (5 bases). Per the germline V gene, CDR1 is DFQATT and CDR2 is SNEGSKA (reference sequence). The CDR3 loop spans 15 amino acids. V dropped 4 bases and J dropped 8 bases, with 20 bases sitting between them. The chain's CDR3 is CSATDDGSSGEKLFF. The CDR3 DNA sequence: TGCAGTGCTACCGACGACGGTTCGTCAGGGGAAAAACTGTTTTTT.

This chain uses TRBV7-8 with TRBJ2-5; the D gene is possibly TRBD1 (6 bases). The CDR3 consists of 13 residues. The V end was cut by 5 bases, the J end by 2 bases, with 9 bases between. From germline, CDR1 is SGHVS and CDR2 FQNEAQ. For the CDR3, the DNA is TGTGCCAGCAGCAGGGACATGCAAGAGACCCAGTACTTC. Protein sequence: CASSRDMQETQYF.

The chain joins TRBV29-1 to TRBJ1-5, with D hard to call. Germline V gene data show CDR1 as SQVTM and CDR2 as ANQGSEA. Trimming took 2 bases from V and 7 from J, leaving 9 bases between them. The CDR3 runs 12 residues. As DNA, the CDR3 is TGCAGCGTTGAAAAGGGTGGCCAGCCCCAGCATTTT. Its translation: CSVEKGGQPQHF.

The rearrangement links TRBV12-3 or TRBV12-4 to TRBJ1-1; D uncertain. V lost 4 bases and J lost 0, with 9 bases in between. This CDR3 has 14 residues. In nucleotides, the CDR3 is TGTGCCAGCAGTTCGGGCTTCTTGAACACTGAAGCTTTCTTT. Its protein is CASSSGFLNTEAFF.

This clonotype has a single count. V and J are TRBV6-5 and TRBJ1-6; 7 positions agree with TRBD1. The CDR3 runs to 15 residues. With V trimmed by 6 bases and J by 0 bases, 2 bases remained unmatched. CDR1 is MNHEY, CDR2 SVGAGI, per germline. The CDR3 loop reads CASRQGSSYNSPLHF. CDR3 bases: TGTGCCAGCAGACAGGGGAGCTCCTATAATTCACCCCTCCACTTT.

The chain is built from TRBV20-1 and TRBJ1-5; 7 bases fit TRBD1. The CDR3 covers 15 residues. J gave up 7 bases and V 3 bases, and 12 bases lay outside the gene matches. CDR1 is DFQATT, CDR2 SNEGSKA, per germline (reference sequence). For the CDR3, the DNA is TGCAGTGCTAGGCCCAGGGGGGCAGGGTTCCAGCCCCAGCATTTT. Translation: CSARPRGAGFQPQHF.

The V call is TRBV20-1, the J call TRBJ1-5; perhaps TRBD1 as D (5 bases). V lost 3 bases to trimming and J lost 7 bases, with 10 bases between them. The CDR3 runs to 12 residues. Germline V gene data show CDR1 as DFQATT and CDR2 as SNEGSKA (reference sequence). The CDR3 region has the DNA TGCAGTGCTAGCAGGGCGAGGCAGCCCCAGCATTTT. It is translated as CSASRARQPQHF.